This entry is about one T cell receptor beta chain. Germline CDR1 reads SNHLY; CDR2 reads FYNNEI. Trimming took off 3 bases at V and 2 bases at J, with 11 bases between the two ends. This CDR3 region has 15 residues. Researchers ran the PCR with 60 Vbeta and 13 Jbeta primers. Data came from immunoSEQ multiplex PCR; TCRdb stores just in-frame clones and leaves some out. The repertoire consists of 150,000 to 180,000 clones, with roughly 80% occurring once and the leading ten covering over 10%. This entry belongs to a study of cytomegalovirus exposure and HLA in healthy donors. The TCR comes from a man under 40 in good health and CMV-seropositive. The sequencing sample was made of PBMCs. The chain is built from TRBV2 and TRBJ2-1; D call uncertain. This CDR3 is CASSDSGSAYNEQFF. Written as DNA, the CDR3 is TGTGCCAGCAGTGATTCGGGTTCAGCCTACAATGAGCAGTTCTTC.